This TCR beta chain was sequenced during a study of cytomegalovirus exposure and HLA in healthy donors. In the study overall: A later analysis reported the same platform for the roughly 120 validation repertoires and the approximately 670 first-cohort repertoires. Study-level results: Altogether, 150 or so TCR beta chains were recorded as cytomegalovirus-associated. Rarity marked most TCR sequences, yet some public TCRs occurred in many donors. Confirmation in vitro established that a few CMV-associated chains were specific for CMV antigens.

CDR1 and CDR2 (germline): SGDLS, YYNGEE. The ends lost 5 bases at V and 7 bases at J; junction bases unmatched: 8. The CDR3 is 15 residues long. Assay: immunoSEQ multiplex PCR; the TCRdb copy retains only in-frame clones and omits some. The sample consists of around 250,000 clones, roughly 90% of them appearing once. With regard to this clone: The antigen remains undetermined.

The specimen was PBMCs. The chain has TRBV9 and TRBJ2-1, with TRBD2 matching 11 bases. This receptor was obtained from a woman between 18 and 29 years old in good health and CMV-seronegative. The CDR3 nucleotides read TGTGCCAGCAGAGCGGGACTAGCGGTCGTTAATGAGCAGTTCTTC. This gives the protein CASRAGLAVVNEQFF.